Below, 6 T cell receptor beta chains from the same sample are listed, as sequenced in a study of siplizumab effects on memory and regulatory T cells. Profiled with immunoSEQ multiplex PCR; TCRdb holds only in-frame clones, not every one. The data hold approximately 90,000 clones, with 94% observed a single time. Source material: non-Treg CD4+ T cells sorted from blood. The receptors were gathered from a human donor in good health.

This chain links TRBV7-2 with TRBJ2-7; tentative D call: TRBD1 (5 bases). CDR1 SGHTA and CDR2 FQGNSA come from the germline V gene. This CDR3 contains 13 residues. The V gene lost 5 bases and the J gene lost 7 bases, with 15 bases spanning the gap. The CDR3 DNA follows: TGTGCCAGCAGCCCCTACATCCAGGGAGAGCAGTACTTC. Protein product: CASSPYIQGEQYF. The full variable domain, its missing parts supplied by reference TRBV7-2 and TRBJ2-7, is GAGVSQSPSNKVTEKGKDVELRCDPISGHTALYWYRQSLGQGLEFLIYFQGNSAPDKSGLPSDRFSAERTGGSVSTLTIQRTQQEDSAVYLCASSPYIQGEQYFGPGTRLTVT.

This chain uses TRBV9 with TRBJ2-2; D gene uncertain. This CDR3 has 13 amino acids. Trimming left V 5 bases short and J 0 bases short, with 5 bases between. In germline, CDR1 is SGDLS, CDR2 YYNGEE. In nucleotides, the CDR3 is TGTGCCAGCAGTGGGGCGAACACCGGGGAGCTGTTTTTT. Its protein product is CASSGANTGELFF.

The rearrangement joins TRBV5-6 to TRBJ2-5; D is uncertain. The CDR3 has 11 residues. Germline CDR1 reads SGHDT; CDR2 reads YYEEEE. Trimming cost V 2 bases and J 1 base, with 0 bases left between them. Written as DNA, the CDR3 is TGTGCCAGCAGCTTCCAAGAGACCCAGTACTTC. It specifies CASSFQETQYF.

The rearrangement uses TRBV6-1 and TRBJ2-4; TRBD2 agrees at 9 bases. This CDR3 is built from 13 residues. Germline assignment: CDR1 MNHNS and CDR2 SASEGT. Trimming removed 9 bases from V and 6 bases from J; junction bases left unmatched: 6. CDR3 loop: CASSSGSGNIQYF. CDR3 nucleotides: TGTGCCAGTAGTAGCGGGAGTGGAAACATTCAGTACTTC.

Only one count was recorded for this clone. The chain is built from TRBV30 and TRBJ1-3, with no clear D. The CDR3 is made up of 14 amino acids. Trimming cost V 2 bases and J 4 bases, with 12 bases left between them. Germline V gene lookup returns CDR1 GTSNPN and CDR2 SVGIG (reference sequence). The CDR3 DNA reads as TGTGCCTGGAGTTTTGGCAGGACGGGAAACACCATATATTTT. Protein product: CAWSFGRTGNTIYF.

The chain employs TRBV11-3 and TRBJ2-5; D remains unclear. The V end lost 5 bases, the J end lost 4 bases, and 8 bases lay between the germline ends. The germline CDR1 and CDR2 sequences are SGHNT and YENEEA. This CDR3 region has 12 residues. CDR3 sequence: CASSRRTETQYF. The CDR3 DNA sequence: TGTGCCAGCAGCCGTAGGACAGAGACCCAGTACTTC.